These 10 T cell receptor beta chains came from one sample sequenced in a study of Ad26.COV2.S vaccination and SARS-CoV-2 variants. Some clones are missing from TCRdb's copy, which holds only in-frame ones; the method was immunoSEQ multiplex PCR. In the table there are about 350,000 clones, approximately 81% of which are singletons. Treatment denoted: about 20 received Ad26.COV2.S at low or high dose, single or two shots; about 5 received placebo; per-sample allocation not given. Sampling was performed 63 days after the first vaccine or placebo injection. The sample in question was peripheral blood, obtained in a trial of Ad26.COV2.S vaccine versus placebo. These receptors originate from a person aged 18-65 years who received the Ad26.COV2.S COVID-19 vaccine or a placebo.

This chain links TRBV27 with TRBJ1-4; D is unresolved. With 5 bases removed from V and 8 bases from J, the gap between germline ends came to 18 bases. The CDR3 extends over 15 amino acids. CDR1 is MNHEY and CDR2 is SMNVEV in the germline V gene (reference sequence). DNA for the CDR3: TGTGCCAGCAGTCCCAGCCGGGGTCCTTTCGAAAAACTGTTTTTT. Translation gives CASSPSRGPFEKLFF.

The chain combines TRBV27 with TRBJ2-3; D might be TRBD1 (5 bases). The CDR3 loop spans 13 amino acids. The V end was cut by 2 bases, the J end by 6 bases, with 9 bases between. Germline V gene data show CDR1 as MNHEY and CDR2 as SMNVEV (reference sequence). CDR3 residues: CASSLIPGDTQYF. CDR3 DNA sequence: TGTGCCAGCAGTTTAATTCCAGGGGATACGCAGTATTTT.

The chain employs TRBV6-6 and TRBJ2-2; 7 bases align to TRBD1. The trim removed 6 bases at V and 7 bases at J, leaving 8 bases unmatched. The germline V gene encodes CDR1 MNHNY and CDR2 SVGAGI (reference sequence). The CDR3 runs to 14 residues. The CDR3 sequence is CASRLGQTYGELFF. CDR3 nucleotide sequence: TGTGCCAGCAGACTGGGACAGACATACGGGGAGCTGTTTTTT.

The DNA for the CDR3 is TGTGCCAGCAGTGAAAGTAGGGCCCCCTCACCCCTCCACTTT. It encodes CASSESRAPSPLHF. V gene TRBV6-1 combines with J gene TRBJ1-6; D not resolved. Germline CDR1 reads MNHNS; CDR2 reads SASEGT. This CDR3 contains 14 residues. Trimming left V 2 bases short and J 10 bases short, with 12 bases between.

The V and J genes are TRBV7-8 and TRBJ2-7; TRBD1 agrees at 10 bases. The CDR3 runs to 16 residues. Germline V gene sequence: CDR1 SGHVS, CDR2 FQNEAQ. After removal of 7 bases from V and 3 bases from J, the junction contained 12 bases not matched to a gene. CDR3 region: CASIGVWTGGYYEQYF. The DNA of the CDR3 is TGTGCCAGCATTGGTGTATGGACAGGGGGATACTACGAGCAGTACTTC.

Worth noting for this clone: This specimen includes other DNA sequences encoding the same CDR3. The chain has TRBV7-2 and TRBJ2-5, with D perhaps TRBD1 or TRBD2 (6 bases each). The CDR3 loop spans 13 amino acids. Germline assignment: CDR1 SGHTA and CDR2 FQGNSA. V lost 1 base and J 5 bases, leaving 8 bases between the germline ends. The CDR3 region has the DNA TGTGCCAGCAGCTTAGGAGGGGGGGAGACCCAGTACTTC. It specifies CASSLGGGETQYF.

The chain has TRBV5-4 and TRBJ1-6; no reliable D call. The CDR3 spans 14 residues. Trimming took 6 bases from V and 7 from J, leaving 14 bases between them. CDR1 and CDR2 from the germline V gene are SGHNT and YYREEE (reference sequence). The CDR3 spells CASTPRSSNSPLHF. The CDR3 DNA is TGTGCCAGCACCCCCCGGAGTAGCAATTCACCCCTCCACTTT.

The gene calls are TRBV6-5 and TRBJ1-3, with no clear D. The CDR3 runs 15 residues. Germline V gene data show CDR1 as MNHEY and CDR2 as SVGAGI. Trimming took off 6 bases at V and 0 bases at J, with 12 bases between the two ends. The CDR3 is CASSPGFLSGNTIYF. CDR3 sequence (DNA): TGTGCCAGCAGCCCGGGGTTCCTCTCTGGAAACACCATATATTTT.

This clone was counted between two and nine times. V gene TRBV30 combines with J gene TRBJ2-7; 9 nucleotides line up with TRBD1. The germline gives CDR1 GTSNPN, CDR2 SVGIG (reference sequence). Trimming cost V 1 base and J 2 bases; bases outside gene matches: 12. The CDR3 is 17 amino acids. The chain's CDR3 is CAWSATLNRGLPYEQYF. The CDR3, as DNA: TGTGCCTGGAGTGCGACCTTAAACAGGGGGCTCCCCTACGAGCAGTACTTC.

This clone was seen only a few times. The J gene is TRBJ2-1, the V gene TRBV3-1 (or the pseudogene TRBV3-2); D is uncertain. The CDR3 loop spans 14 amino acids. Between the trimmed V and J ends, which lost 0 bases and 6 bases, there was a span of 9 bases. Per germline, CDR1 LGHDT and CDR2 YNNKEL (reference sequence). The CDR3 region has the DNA TGTGCCAGCAGCCAAGATCAGGCCCGCAATGAGCAGTTCTTC. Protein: CASSQDQARNEQFF.